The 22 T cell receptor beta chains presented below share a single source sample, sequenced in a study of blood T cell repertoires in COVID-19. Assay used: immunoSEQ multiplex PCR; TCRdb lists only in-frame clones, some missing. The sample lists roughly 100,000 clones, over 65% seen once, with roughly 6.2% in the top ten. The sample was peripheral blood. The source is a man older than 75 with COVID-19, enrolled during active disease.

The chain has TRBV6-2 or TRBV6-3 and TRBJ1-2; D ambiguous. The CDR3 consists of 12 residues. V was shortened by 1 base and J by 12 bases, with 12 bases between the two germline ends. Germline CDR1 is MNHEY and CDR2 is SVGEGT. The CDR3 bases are TGTGCCAGCAGTTACTACGGACGGGAAAACACCTTC. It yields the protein CASSYYGRENTF.

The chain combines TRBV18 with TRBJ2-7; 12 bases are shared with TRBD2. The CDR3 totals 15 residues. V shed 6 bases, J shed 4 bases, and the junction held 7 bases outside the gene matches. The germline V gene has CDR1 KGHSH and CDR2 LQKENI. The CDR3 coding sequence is TGTGCCAGCTCCCCTGAACTAGCGGGAGGATACGAGCAGTACTTC. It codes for CASSPELAGGYEQYF.

The CDR3 bases are TGTGCCAGCAGTGTCACAGGGCCCCACGAGCAGTACTTC. Translating it yields CASSVTGPHEQYF. The genes are TRBV12-3 or TRBV12-4 and TRBJ2-7; D perhaps matches TRBD1 (6 bases). V lost 5 bases to trimming and J lost 5 bases, with 13 bases between them. CDR3 length equals 13 residues.

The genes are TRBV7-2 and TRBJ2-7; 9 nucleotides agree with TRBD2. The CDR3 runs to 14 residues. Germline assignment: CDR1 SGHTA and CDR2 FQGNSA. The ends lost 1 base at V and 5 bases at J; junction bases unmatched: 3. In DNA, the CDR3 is TGTGCCAGCAGCTTAGGCGGGAGGGTCGACGAGCAGTACTTC. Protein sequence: CASSLGGRVDEQYF.

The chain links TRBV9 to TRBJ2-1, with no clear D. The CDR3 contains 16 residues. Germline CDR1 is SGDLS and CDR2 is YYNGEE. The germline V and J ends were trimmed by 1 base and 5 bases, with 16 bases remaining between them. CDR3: CASSVSVRLEDNEQFF. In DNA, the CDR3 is TGTGCCAGCAGCGTAAGTGTAAGGCTAGAAGACAATGAGCAGTTCTTC.

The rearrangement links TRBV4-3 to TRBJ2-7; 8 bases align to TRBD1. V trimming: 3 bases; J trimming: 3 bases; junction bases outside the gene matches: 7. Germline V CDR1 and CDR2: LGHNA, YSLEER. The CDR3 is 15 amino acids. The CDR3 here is CASSQTYGTGYEQYF. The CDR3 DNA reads TGCGCCAGCAGCCAGACCTACGGGACAGGCTACGAGCAGTACTTC.

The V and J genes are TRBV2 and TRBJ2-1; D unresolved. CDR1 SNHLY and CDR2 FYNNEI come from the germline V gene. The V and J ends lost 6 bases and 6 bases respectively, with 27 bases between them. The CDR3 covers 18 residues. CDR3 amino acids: CASSPWVSDPGFFNEQFF. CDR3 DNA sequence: TGTGCCAGCAGCCCGTGGGTTTCAGATCCGGGTTTTTTCAATGAGCAGTTCTTC.

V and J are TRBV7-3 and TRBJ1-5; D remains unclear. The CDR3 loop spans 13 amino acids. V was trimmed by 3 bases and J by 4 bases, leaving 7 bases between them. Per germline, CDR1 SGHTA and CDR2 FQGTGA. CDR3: CASSFGPNQPQHF. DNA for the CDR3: TGTGCCAGCAGCTTCGGTCCAAATCAGCCCCAGCATTTT.

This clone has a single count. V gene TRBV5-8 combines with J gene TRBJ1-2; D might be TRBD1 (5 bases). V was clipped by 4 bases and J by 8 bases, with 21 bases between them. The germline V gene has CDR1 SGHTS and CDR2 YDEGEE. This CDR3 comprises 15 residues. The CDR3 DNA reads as TGTGCCAGCAGCCTAGGGACTGGGACGTTCCGGGGCTACACCTTC. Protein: CASSLGTGTFRGYTF.

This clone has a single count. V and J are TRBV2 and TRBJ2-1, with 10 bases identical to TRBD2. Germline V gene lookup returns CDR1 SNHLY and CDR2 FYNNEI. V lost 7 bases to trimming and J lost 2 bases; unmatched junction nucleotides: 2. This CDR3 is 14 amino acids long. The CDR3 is CASTGTSAYNEQFF. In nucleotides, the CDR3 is TGTGCCAGCACCGGGACTAGCGCCTACAATGAGCAGTTCTTC.

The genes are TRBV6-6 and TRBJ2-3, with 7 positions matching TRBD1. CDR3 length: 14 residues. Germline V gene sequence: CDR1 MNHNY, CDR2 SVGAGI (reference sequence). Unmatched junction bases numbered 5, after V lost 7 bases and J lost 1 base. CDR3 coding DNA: TGTGCCAGCAAAGGGGGCGGCGGCACAGATACGCAGTATTTT. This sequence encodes CASKGGGGTDTQYF.

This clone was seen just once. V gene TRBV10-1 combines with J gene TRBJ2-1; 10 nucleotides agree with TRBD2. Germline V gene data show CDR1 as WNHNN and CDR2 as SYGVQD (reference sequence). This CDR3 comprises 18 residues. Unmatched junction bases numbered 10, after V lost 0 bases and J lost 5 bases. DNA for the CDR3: TGCGCCAGCAGTGAGTCCGGAGCGGGAGGGCGTACAAACAATGAGCAGTTCTTC. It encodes CASSESGAGGRTNNEQFF.

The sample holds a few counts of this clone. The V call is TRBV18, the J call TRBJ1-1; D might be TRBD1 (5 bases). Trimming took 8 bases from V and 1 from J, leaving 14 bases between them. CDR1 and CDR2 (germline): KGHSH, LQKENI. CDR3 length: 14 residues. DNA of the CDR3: TGTGCCAGCGGAGTGGGGGGGTGGAACACTGAAGCTTTCTTT. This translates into CASGVGGWNTEAFF.

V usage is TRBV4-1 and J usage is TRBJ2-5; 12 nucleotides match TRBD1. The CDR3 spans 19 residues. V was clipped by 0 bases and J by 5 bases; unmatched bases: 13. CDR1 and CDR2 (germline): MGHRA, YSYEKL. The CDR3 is CASSQEFGPGQGARETQYF. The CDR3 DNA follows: TGCGCCAGCAGCCAAGAGTTCGGGCCGGGACAGGGGGCGAGGGAGACCCAGTACTTC.

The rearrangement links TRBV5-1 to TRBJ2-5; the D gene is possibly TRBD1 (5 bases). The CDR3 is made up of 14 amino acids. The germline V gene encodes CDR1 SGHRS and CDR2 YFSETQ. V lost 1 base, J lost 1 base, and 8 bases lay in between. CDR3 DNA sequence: TGCGCCAGCAGCTTGACAGGAATCCAAGAGACCCAGTACTTC. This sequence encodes CASSLTGIQETQYF. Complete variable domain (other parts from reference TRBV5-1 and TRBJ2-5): KAGVTQTPRYLIKTRGQQVTLSCSPISGHRSVSWYQQTPGQGLQFLFEYFSETQRNKGNFPGRFSGRQFSNSRSEMNVSTLELGDSALYLCASSLTGIQETQYFGPGTRLLVL.

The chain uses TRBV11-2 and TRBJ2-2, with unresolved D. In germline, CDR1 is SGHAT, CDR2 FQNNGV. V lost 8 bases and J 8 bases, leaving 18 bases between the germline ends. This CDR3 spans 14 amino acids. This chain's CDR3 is CASGRQVVTGELFF. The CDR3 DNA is TGTGCCAGCGGCAGACAAGTGGTAACGGGGGAGCTGTTTTTT.

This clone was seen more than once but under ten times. The chain's CDR3 is CASSLRTSGDTGELFF. CDR3 coding DNA: TGCGCCAGCAGCCTACGGACTAGCGGGGACACCGGGGAGCTGTTTTTT. The V call is TRBV5-1, the J call TRBJ2-2, with TRBD2 matching over 12 bases. V lost 4 bases, J lost 3 bases, and 4 bases stayed unmatched. This CDR3 has 16 residues. Germline V gene sequence: CDR1 SGHRS, CDR2 YFSETQ. Variable domain in full (rest from reference TRBV5-1 and TRBJ2-2): KAGVTQTPRYLIKTRGQQVTLSCSPISGHRSVSWYQQTPGQGLQFLFEYFSETQRNKGNFPGRFSGRQFSNSRSEMNVSTLELGDSALYLCASSLRTSGDTGELFFGEGSRLTVL.

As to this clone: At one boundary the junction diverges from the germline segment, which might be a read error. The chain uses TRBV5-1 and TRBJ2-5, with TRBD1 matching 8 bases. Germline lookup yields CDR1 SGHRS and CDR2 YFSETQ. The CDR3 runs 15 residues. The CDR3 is CASSLNTGGQEAQYF. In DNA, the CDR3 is TGCGCCAGCAGCTTAAACACAGGGGGGCAAGAGGCCCAGTACTTC.

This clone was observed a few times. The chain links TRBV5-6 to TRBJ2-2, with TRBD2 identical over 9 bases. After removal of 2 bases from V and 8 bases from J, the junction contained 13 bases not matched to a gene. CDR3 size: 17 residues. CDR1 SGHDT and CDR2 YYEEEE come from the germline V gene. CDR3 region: CASSFIWPAGGPGELFF. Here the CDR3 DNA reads TGTGCCAGCAGCTTCATCTGGCCGGCGGGAGGGCCAGGGGAGCTGTTTTTT.

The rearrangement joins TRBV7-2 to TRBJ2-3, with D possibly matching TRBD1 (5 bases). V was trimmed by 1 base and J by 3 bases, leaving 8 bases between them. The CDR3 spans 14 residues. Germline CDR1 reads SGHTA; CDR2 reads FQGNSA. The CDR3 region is CASSLVGDTDTQYF. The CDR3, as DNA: TGTGCCAGCAGCTTAGTAGGGGATACAGATACGCAGTATTTT.

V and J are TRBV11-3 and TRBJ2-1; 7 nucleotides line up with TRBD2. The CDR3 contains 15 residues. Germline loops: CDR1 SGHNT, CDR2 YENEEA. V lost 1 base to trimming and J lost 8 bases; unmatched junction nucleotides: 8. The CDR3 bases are TGTGCCAGCAGCTTAGGGGTCGGGGGGTTCGATGAGCAGTTCTTC. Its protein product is CASSLGVGGFDEQFF.

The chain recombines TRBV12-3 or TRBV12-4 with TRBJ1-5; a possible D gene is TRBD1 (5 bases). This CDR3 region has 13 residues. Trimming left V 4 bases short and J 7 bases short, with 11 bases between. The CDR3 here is CASSSQGGQPQHF. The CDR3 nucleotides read TGTGCCAGCAGTTCTCAGGGAGGGCAGCCCCAGCATTTT.